The 29 T cell receptor beta chains listed next were all sequenced from one sample in a study of regulatory T cells in long-lasting Graves disease. The time point: newly diagnosed GD, antithyroid drugs for less than 3 months. The TCR library was prepared using RNA isolated from PBMCs. TCR beta libraries were built with iRepertoire HTBI primers and Arm-PCR of CDR3 regions. One entry per CDR3 protein, called by TCRdb with MiXCR from the multiplex PCR reads. The repertoire holds 400,000 to 550,000 distinct CDR3 sequences, with around 17% as singletons. A further study also used this sample, focusing on T cells in Graves' hyperthyroidism and ophthalmopathy.

Sample: peripheral blood mononuclear cells (PBMCs), taken at new diagnosis, from a patient treated with antithyroid drugs. Receptor source: a woman between 25 and 40 years old with Graves disease.

This clonotype was counted at least ten times. This chain links TRBV28 with TRBJ2-5, with TRBD2 as a possible D gene (7 bases). The germline V and J ends were trimmed by 7 bases and 4 bases, with 16 bases remaining between them. This CDR3 contains 14 residues. CDR1 and CDR2 (germline): MDHEN, SYDVKM. In DNA form, the CDR3 reads TGTGCCAGCAAGGGAGGGGGTTTTAGAGAGACCCAGTACTTC. It codes for CASKGGGFRETQYF.

Many counts were recorded for this clonotype. V is TRBV6-9 and J is TRBJ2-1; 11 nucleotides align to TRBD1. The CDR3 is 16 amino acids. V lost 3 bases to trimming and J lost 8 bases; unmatched junction nucleotides: 9. CDR1 and CDR2 (germline): MNHGY, SVAAGI. CDR3: CASSYTWTGGEDEQFF. CDR3 coding DNA: TGTGCCAGCAGTTACACTTGGACAGGGGGCGAAGATGAGCAGTTCTTC.

In its sample, this clonotype was seen a few times. This chain connects TRBV6-4 to TRBJ2-7; D is unresolved. This CDR3 comprises 19 residues. Germline V gene data show CDR1 as MRHNA and CDR2 as SNTAGT. Trimming took 4 bases from V and 2 from J, leaving 27 bases between them. CDR3 DNA: TGTGCCAGCAGTGCGGGCTGGAATGATCCGCGACCTTCGACCTACGAGCAGTACTTC. Residues: CASSAGWNDPRPSTYEQYF.

This chain joins TRBV20-1 and TRBJ2-2, with D possibly being TRBD1 (5 bases). The V end lost 0 bases, the J end lost 4 bases, and 12 bases lay between the germline ends. The germline V gene has CDR1 DFQATT and CDR2 SNEGSKA (reference sequence). This CDR3 is built from 15 residues. The CDR3 region has the DNA TGCAGTGCTAGAGATGAGAGACAGCCCACCGGGGAGCTGTTTTTT. It encodes CSARDERQPTGELFF.

In this sample, this clonotype turned up many times. V usage is TRBV29-1 and J usage is TRBJ1-2, with D perhaps matching TRBD1 (5 bases). This CDR3 is 14 amino acids long. V was shortened by 3 bases and J by 3 bases, with 14 bases between the two germline ends. The germline CDR1 and CDR2 sequences are SQVTM and ANQGSEA. CDR3 coding DNA: TGCAGCGTTGAGGGACGCCCAGCGGACTATGGCTACACCTTC. Amino acid sequence: CSVEGRPADYGYTF.

This clonotype was seen many times. The chain couples TRBV20-1 to TRBJ2-1; D may correspond to TRBD1 or TRBD2 (5 bases each). The germline V gene encodes CDR1 DFQATT and CDR2 SNEGSKA (reference sequence). The CDR3 contains 11 residues. CDR3 residues: CRGVQLNEQFF. Here the CDR3 DNA reads TGCAGGGGGGTACAGCTCAATGAGCAGTTCTTC.

This clonotype was counted at least ten times. The V gene is TRBV29-1, the J gene TRBJ2-7, with TRBD1 matching over 10 bases. CDR1 is SQVTM and CDR2 is ANQGSEA in the germline V gene. This CDR3 contains 14 residues. Trimming took 6 bases from V and 3 from J; bases not matched to a gene: 8. The CDR3 DNA sequence: TGCAGCGTGGAGACAGGGGGCGCGTTCTACGAGCAGTACTTC. Residues: CSVETGGAFYEQYF.

This clonotype was seen only a few times. J is TRBJ1-6 and V is TRBV27; D ambiguous. The CDR3 is 15 residues long. From germline, CDR1 is MNHEY and CDR2 SMNVEV (reference sequence). Trimming left V 0 bases short and J 14 bases short, with 17 bases between. The CDR3 DNA is TGTGCCAGCAGTTTATCGGAGTCTAGTAGGTCTTCCCTCCACTTT. Translating it yields CASSLSESSRSSLHF.

The chain recombines TRBV29-1 with TRBJ2-1; D is perhaps TRBD1 or TRBD2 (5 bases each). The germline V gene has CDR1 SQVTM and CDR2 ANQGSEA. V was cut by 6 bases and J by 12 bases, with 21 bases left in between. There are 13 residues in the CDR3. The DNA of the CDR3 is TGCAGCGTCGGTGGGGCACCTCTCGGGGTGCAGTTCTTC. Translation gives CSVGGAPLGVQFF.

This rearrangement joins TRBV29-1 to TRBJ1-4; 7 nucleotides align to TRBD1. CDR1 is SQVTM and CDR2 is ANQGSEA in the germline V gene. The CDR3 is 13 amino acids. V lost 7 bases to trimming and J lost 2 bases; unmatched junction nucleotides: 4. The CDR3 here is CSASTGTNEKLFF. CDR3 bases: TGCAGCGCATCGACAGGGACTAATGAAAAACTGTTTTTT.

This clonotype came up a few times. The chain has TRBV5-5 and TRBJ1-6, with 7 nucleotides matching TRBD1. V dropped 4 bases and J dropped 8; count of bases not matched to a gene: 15. CDR3 length equals 17 residues. The germline CDR1 and CDR2 sequences are SGHKS and YYEKEE (reference sequence). CDR3 nucleotides: TGTGCCAGCAGCCCCAATGGTTCGGGACAGAAAGATTCACCCCTCCACTTT. Amino acid sequence: CASSPNGSGQKDSPLHF. Full variable domain (remainder filled in from reference TRBV5-5 and TRBJ1-6): DAGVTQSPTHLIKTRGQQVTLRCSPISGHKSVSWYQQVLGQGPQFIFQYYEKEERGRGNFPDRFSARQFPNYSSELNVNALLLGDSALYLCASSPNGSGQKDSPLHFGNGTRLTVT.

This clonotype was seen many times. In DNA, the CDR3 is TGTGCCAGCAGTTACACCAGGGGACGGTCCTACGAGCAGTACTTC. Translating gives CASSYTRGRSYEQYF. The V gene is TRBV6-5, the J gene TRBJ2-7; tentative D call: TRBD1 (6 bases). The CDR3 runs to 15 residues. CDR1 and CDR2 from the germline V gene are MNHEY and SVGAGI. Trimming left V 2 bases short and J 1 base short, with 12 bases between.

V usage is TRBV5-1 and J usage is TRBJ2-7, with 7 nucleotides matching TRBD1. The germline V gene encodes CDR1 SGHRS and CDR2 YFSETQ. Trimming took 3 bases from V and 4 from J; bases not matched to a gene: 7. This CDR3 spans 14 amino acids. As DNA, the CDR3 is TGCGCCAGCAGCTATCTGACAGGGCCGTACGAGCAGTACTTC. This sequence encodes CASSYLTGPYEQYF.

V usage is TRBV19 and J usage is TRBJ2-2; no reliable D call. CDR3 length: 16 residues. V dropped 4 bases and J dropped 3 bases, with 15 bases sitting between them. The germline V gene encodes CDR1 LNHDA and CDR2 SQIVND (reference sequence). In nucleotides, the CDR3 is TGTGCCAGTAGTAGAGGCCGACGAACGGACACCGGGGAGCTGTTTTTT. Its protein product is CASSRGRRTDTGELFF.

Note on this clonotype: This could be a read error, since a much larger clone is one nucleotide away. The rearrangement uses TRBV20-1 and TRBJ2-1; tentatively, D is TRBD2 (6 bases). The CDR3 covers 14 residues. CDR1 is DFQATT, CDR2 SNEGSKA, per germline (reference sequence). The CDR3 DNA follows: TGCAGTACGCTTAGCGGAAACTCCTACAATGATCAGTTCTTC. Its protein is CSTLSGNSYNDQFF.

This clonotype was seen ten or more times. The rearrangement uses TRBV20-1 and TRBJ1-4; TRBD1 might be the D (6 bases). V lost 2 bases and J 8 bases, leaving 18 bases between the germline ends. Germline V gene data show CDR1 as DFQATT and CDR2 as SNEGSKA (reference sequence). CDR3 size: 15 residues. The DNA of the CDR3 is TGCAGTGCTAGACCGGACAGTCCACGGTTCGAAAAACTGTTTTTT. Its protein product is CSARPDSPRFEKLFF.

To note about this clonotype: A far larger clone differs by one base, so this is likely a read error. V gene TRBV27 combines with J gene TRBJ2-7; D is possibly TRBD1 (6 bases). CDR1 and CDR2 (germline): MNHEY, SMNVEV (reference sequence). The CDR3 has 15 amino acids. Trimming removed 7 bases at V and 7 bases at J, with 23 bases between. CDR3 sequence (DNA): TGTGCCAGCAACCGGGACATTAGGGTCTACAATGAGCAGTACTTC. This translates into CASNRDIRVYNEQYF.

This clonotype was detected ten times or more. The chain links TRBV28 to TRBJ2-1, with D uncertain. Matching the DNA end better, TRBJ2-5 makes the J call doubtful. This CDR3 has 11 residues. Per the germline V gene, CDR1 is MDHEN and CDR2 is SYDVKM. As DNA, the CDR3 is TGTGCCAGCAGGACACAAGAGACCCAGTACTTC. Its protein is CASRTQETQYF.

With regard to this clonotype: With a much larger clone just one base away, this may be a read error. The CDR3 carries no conserved terminal phenylalanine or tryptophan, so it likely arises from a read error. The chain is built from TRBV7-9 and TRBJ1-1; no clear D gene. The V gene's germline CDR1 is SEHNR and CDR2 FQNEAQ (reference sequence). The CDR3 has 13 residues. Trimming took off 2 bases at V and 7 bases at J, with 11 bases between the two ends. CDR3: CASSLSRALEAFS. CDR3 DNA sequence: TGTGCCAGCAGCTTAAGTCGGGCTCTTGAAGCTTTCTCT.

The gene calls are TRBV9 and TRBJ2-6, with 9 bases aligning to TRBD2. The CDR3 has 19 amino acids. Germline values: CDR1 SGDLS, CDR2 YYNGEE. J gave up 2 bases and V 0 bases, and 9 bases lay outside the gene matches. The CDR3 DNA reads TGTGCCAGCAGCGTAGTAGGCGGGAGGGCCGGGGCTGGGGCCAACGTCCTGACTTTC. Translation: CASSVVGGRAGAGANVLTF.

This clonotype has a handful of counts. The chain couples TRBV28 to TRBJ2-1, with D unresolved. Germline V gene data show CDR1 as MDHEN and CDR2 as SYDVKM. The CDR3 sequence is 12 residues long. V was clipped by 4 bases and J by 12 bases, with 13 bases between them. For the CDR3, the DNA is TGTGCCAGCAGTTCCGCGGTCGACCGGCAGTTCTTC. Protein product: CASSSAVDRQFF.

This clonotype has just a few counts. This chain connects TRBV5-1 to TRBJ2-2; D is uncertain. Per germline, CDR1 SGHRS and CDR2 YFSETQ. This CDR3 is built from 11 residues. V gave up 5 bases and J gave up 6 bases, with 5 bases separating them. Here the CDR3 DNA reads TGCGCCAGCAGGGACGCCGGGGAGCTGTTTTTT. Translation: CASRDAGELFF.

This clonotype came up many times. This sequence joins TRBV18 and TRBJ2-1; weak D call: TRBD2 (6 bases). In germline, CDR1 is KGHSH, CDR2 LQKENI. The CDR3 length is 15 residues. Trimming pared 0 bases from V and 6 bases from J, leaving 12 bases between. The CDR3 bases are TGTGCCAGCTCACCACCCTCACTAGCTGGCAATGAGCAGTTCTTC. Translated: CASSPPSLAGNEQFF.

This clonotype was seen at least ten times. V usage is TRBV6-5 and J usage is TRBJ2-3; the match to TRBD1 covers 9 bases. The CDR3 runs to 16 residues. Germline V gene data show CDR1 as MNHEY and CDR2 as SVGAGI. Trimming cost V 4 bases and J 6 bases; bases outside gene matches: 11. Written as DNA, the CDR3 is TGTGCCAGCAGTTTTATACAGGGGGCGAAGGCGGATACGCAGTATTTT. The encoded protein is CASSFIQGAKADTQYF.

This chain joins TRBV28 and TRBJ2-6; D not certain. Germline V lookup: CDR1 MDHEN, CDR2 SYDVKM. Deletions cut 6 bases from V and 2 bases from J, with 11 bases between. This CDR3 is built from 15 residues. This CDR3 is CASSPAIAGANVLTF. CDR3 nucleotides: TGTGCCAGCAGCCCCGCTATAGCTGGGGCCAACGTCCTGACTTTC.

This clonotype was recorded many times. The V gene is TRBV5-1, the J gene TRBJ1-1; D possibly corresponds to TRBD1 (5 bases). The V gene lost 4 bases and the J gene lost 3 bases, with 16 bases spanning the gap. Per germline, CDR1 SGHRS and CDR2 YFSETQ. This CDR3 has 15 residues. The CDR3 is CASSPGGGGDTEAFF. Here the CDR3 DNA reads TGCGCCAGCAGCCCGGGTGGGGGAGGAGACACTGAAGCTTTCTTT.

In this sample, this clonotype turned up many times. This chain connects TRBV11-2 to TRBJ2-1, with 14 bases matching TRBD2. This CDR3 has 18 amino acids. The J segment lost 2 bases and the V segment lost 3 bases, leaving 6 bases of the junction unmatched. Germline CDR1 and CDR2: SGHAT and FQNNGV. The CDR3 spells CASSFPGLAGVPYNEQFF. In DNA form, the CDR3 reads TGTGCCAGCAGCTTTCCGGGACTAGCGGGAGTTCCCTACAATGAGCAGTTCTTC.

On this clonotype itself: The likely explanation is a read error, given a far larger clone one base away. V and J are TRBV28 and TRBJ2-4, with D unresolved. The end of the DNA is better explained by TRBJ2-1, so the J call may be wrong. CDR1 and CDR2 (germline): MDHEN, SYDVKM. The CDR3 has 14 residues. The DNA for the CDR3 is TGTGCCAGCACTGGTCTTCTGCGAAACGATGAGCAGTTCTTC. Translation gives CASTGLLRNDEQFF.

In this sample, this clonotype turned up many times. The chain couples TRBV20-1 to TRBJ1-2; 9 nucleotides agree with TRBD1. The CDR3 extends over 15 amino acids. Germline V lookup: CDR1 DFQATT, CDR2 SNEGSKA (reference sequence). The J segment lost 4 bases and the V segment lost 3 bases, leaving 9 bases of the junction unmatched. CDR3 sequence: CSARPPGQGTYGYTF. In nucleotides, the CDR3 is TGCAGTGCTAGGCCCCCGGGACAGGGAACCTATGGCTACACCTTC.